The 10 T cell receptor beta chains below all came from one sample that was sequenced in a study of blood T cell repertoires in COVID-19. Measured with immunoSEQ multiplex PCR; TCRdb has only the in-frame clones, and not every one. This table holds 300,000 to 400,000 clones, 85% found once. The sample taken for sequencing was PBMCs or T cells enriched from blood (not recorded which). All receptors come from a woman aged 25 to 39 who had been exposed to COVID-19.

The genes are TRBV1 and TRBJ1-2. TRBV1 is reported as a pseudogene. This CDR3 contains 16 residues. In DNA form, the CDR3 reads TGCACCAGCAGCCAAGATACACGGGGAACCCTCTATGGCTACACCTTC. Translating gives CTSSQDTRGTLYGYTF.

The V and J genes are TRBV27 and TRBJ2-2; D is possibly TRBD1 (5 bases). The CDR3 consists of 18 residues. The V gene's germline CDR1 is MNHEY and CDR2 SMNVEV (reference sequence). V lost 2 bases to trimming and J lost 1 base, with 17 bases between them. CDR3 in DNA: TGTGCCAGCAGTTTACTTCAGGGCCCGAACGGGAACACCGGGGAGCTGTTTTTT. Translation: CASSLLQGPNGNTGELFF.

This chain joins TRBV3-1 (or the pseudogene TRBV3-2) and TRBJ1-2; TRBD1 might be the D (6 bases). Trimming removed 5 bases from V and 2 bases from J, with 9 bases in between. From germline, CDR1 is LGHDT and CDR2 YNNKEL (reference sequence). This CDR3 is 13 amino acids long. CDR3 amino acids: CASSDRINYGYTF. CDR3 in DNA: TGTGCCAGCAGCGACAGGATCAACTATGGCTACACCTTC.

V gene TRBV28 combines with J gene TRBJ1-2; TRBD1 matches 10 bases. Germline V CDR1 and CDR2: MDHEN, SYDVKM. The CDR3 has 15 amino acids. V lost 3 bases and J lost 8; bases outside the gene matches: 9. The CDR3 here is CASSFPRGTGDGYTF. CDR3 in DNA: TGTGCCAGCAGTTTCCCCAGGGGGACAGGGGACGGCTACACCTTC.

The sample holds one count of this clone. The chain's CDR3 is CASSYEFWTKTDTQYF. For the CDR3, the DNA is TGTGCCAGCAGTTACGAATTTTGGACTAAGACAGATACGCAGTATTTT. The V call is TRBV6-5, the J call TRBJ2-3, with D perhaps matching TRBD2 (6 bases). This CDR3 spans 16 amino acids. V lost 2 bases, J lost 3 bases, and 15 bases lay in between. Germline assignment: CDR1 MNHEY and CDR2 SVGAGI.

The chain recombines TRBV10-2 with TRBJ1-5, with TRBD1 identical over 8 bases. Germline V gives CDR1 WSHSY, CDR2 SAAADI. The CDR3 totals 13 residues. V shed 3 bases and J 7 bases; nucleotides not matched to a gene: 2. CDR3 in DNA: TGCGCCAGCAGTGAACAGGGGGGGCAGCCCCAGCATTTT. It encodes CASSEQGGQPQHF.

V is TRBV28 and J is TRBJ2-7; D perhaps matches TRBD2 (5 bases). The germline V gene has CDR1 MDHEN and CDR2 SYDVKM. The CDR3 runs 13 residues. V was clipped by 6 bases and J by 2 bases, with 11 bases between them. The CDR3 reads CASSGGSPYEQYF. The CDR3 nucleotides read TGTGCCAGCAGCGGAGGCAGCCCCTACGAGCAGTACTTC.

The CDR3 is CAISTTDNYGYTF. The CDR3, as DNA: TGTGCCATTTCGACGACTGATAACTATGGCTACACCTTC. The chain has TRBV12-3 or TRBV12-4 and TRBJ1-2; D ambiguous. Trimming removed 10 bases from V and 1 base from J, with 13 bases in between. The CDR3 extends over 13 amino acids.

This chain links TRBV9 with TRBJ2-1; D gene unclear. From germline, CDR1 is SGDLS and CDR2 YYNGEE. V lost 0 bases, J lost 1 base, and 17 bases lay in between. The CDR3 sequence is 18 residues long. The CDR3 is CASSVGGGQAASYNEQFF. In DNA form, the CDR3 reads TGTGCCAGCAGCGTAGGAGGCGGCCAAGCAGCGTCCTACAATGAGCAGTTCTTC.

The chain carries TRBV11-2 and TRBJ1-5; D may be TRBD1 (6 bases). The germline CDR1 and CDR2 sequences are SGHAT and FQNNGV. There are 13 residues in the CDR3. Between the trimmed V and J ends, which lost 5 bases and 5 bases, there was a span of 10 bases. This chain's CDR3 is CASSASGDQPQHF. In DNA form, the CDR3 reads TGTGCCAGCAGCGCTTCAGGGGATCAGCCCCAGCATTTT.